The entry below describes one T cell receptor (beta chain). Its antigen remains unknown. One entry per CDR3 protein results from TCRdb running MiXCR on the 5' RACE reads. This sample yields nearly 350,000 distinct CDR3 sequences, of which about 15% are seen a single time; 1.1% belongs to the top ten. The data were obtained in a study of CD8 T cells in ankylosing spondylitis. Overall study findings and caveats: Reports of some motif variants in reactive arthritis synovial fluid and blood predate this one. Within ankylosing spondylitis blood, a TCR beta motif made up of roughly eight highly homologous variants appeared to be characteristic.

This CDR3 comprises 16 residues. CDR1 and CDR2 (germline): DFQATT, SNEGSKA (reference sequence). Trimming took off 1 base at V and 9 bases at J, with 24 bases between the two ends. The chain couples TRBV20-1 to TRBJ1-1; weak D call: TRBD1 (5 bases). Sequencing input: blood, either unsorted or a sorted T cell fraction (not recorded which). The source of this sequence is a male donor with ankylosing spondylitis or in good health (not recorded which). DNA for the CDR3: TGCAGTGCTAGAGGGGGGGTTTCGCCAGGTCAAGGAAAAGCTTTCTTT. Protein sequence: CSARGGVSPGQGKAFF.